The 7 T cell receptor beta chains given below trace back to one sample, sequenced in a study of cytomegalovirus exposure and HLA in healthy donors. 60 Vbeta and 13 Jbeta primers were used in PCR. Profiling relied on immunoSEQ multiplex PCR, and the TCRdb table lists in-frame clones only, not all of them. The repertoire holds roughly 150,000 clones, with more than 70% as singletons. The sample consisted of PBMCs. These receptor sequences come from a man aged 35 to 55 in good health and CMV-seronegative.

The rearrangement joins TRBV18 to TRBJ2-7; TRBD2 might be the D (6 bases). The ends were cut back, 6 bases at V and 4 bases at J, with 16 bases in the middle. In germline, CDR1 is KGHSH, CDR2 LQKENI. The CDR3 has 14 amino acids. The CDR3 DNA follows: TGTGCCAGCTCGGGAGTAGCGGCTCTTTACGAGCAGTACTTC. It translates to CASSGVAALYEQYF.

V and J are TRBV11-1 and TRBJ2-1; 10 bases agree with TRBD2. J lost 0 bases, V lost 3 bases, and 2 bases had no gene match. The CDR3 contains 16 residues. CDR1 and CDR2 (germline): SGHAT, FQDESV (reference sequence). This CDR3 reads CASSFSGGSSYNEQFF. The CDR3 nucleotides are TGTGCCAGCAGCTTTAGCGGGGGGAGCTCCTACAATGAGCAGTTCTTC.

The chain combines TRBV2 with TRBJ1-5; TRBD1 agrees at 8 bases. Per the germline V gene, CDR1 is SNHLY and CDR2 is FYNNEI. Trimming took 4 bases from V and 1 from J; bases not matched to a gene: 3. This CDR3 is 15 amino acids long. The CDR3 nucleotides read TGTGCCAGCAGTGCGCAGGGGGCGAGCAATCAGCCCCAGCATTTT. Protein: CASSAQGASNQPQHF.

This clone was observed a handful of times. This chain connects TRBV4-1 to TRBJ1-2; D not resolved. There are 12 residues in the CDR3. Germline lookup yields CDR1 MGHRA and CDR2 YSYEKL. Trimming took 0 bases from V and 4 from J, leaving 3 bases between them. CDR3 sequence (DNA): TGCGCCAGCAGCCAAGACAGCTATGGCTACACCTTC. Encoded protein: CASSQDSYGYTF.

The rearrangement links TRBV6-1 to TRBJ2-7; weak D call: TRBD2 (6 bases). This CDR3 has 13 residues. V shed 8 bases and J shed 3 bases, with 14 bases lying between them. Germline values: CDR1 MNHNS, CDR2 SASEGT. The CDR3 DNA follows: TGTGCCAGCGTCCCAGGGCGGGACTACGAGCAGTACTTC. Residues: CASVPGRDYEQYF.

The genes are TRBV7-9 and TRBJ2-2; D might be TRBD2 (5 bases). The CDR3 spans 10 residues. Germline V gives CDR1 SEHNR, CDR2 FQNEAQ (reference sequence). CDR3 sequence reads: CQAGTGELFF. CDR3 in DNA: TGTCAGGCGGGCACCGGGGAGCTGTTTTTT.

The chain couples TRBV30 to TRBJ2-1; 9 bases fit TRBD1. V trimming: 1 base; J trimming: 6 bases; junction bases outside the gene matches: 7. This CDR3 spans 15 amino acids. Germline values: CDR1 GTSNPN, CDR2 SVGIG (reference sequence). The CDR3 loop reads CAWSAGTGSSNEQFF. The CDR3 nucleotides read TGTGCCTGGAGTGCTGGGACAGGGTCTTCCAATGAGCAGTTCTTC. Full variable domain (rest looked up from reference TRBV30 and TRBJ2-1): SQTIHQWPATLVQPVGSPLSLECTVEGTSNPNLYWYRQAAGRGLQLLFYSVGIGQISSEVPQNLSASRPQDRQFILSSKKLLLSDSGFYLCAWSAGTGSSNEQFFGPGTRLTVL.